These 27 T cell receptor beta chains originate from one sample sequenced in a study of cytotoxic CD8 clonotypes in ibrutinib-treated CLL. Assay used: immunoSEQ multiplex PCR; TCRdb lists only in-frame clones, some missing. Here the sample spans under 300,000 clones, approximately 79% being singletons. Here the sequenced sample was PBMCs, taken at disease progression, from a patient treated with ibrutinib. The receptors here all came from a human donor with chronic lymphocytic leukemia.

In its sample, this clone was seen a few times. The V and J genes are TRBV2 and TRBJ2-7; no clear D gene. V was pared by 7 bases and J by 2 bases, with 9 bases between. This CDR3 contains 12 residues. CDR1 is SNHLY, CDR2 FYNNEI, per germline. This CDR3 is CASTQGPYEQYF. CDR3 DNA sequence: TGTGCCAGCACCCAAGGGCCCTACGAGCAGTACTTC.

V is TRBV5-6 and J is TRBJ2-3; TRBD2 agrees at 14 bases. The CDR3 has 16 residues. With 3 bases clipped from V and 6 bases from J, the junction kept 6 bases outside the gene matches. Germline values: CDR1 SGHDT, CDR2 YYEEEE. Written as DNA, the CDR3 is TGTGCCAGCAGCTCTAGACTAGCGGGGGGGCCGGATACGCAGTATTTT. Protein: CASSSRLAGGPDTQYF.

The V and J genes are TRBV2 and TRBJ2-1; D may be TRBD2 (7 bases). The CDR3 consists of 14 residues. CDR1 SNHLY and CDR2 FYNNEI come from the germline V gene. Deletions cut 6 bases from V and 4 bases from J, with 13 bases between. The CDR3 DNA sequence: TGTGCCAGCAGGGCCGGGGGGCCGTACAATGAGCAGTTCTTC. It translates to CASRAGGPYNEQFF. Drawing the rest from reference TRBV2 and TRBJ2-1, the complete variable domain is EPEVTQTPSHQVTQMGQEVILRCVPISNHLYFYWYRQILGQKVEFLVSFYNNEISEKSEIFDDQFSVERPDGSNFTLKIRSTKLEDSAMYFCASRAGGPYNEQFFGPGTRLTVL.

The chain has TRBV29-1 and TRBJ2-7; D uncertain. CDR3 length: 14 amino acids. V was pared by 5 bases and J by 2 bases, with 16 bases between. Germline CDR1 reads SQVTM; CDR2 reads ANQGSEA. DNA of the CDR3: TGCAGCGTTCCCAGACCCGACCGGGCCTACGAGCAGTACTTC. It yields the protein CSVPRPDRAYEQYF.

This chain's CDR3 is CASSVGWTGPPSSGANVLTF. CDR3 sequence (DNA): TGTGCCAGCAGCGTAGGATGGACAGGGCCTCCTTCCTCTGGGGCCAACGTCCTGACTTTC. V gene TRBV9 combines with J gene TRBJ2-6, with TRBD1 identical over 8 bases. The germline V gene encodes CDR1 SGDLS and CDR2 YYNGEE. J lost 0 bases, V lost 0 bases, and 11 bases had no gene match. The CDR3 extends over 20 amino acids.

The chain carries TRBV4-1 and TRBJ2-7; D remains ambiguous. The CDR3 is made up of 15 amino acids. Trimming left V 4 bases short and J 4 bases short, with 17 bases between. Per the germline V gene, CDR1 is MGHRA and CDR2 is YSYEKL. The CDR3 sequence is CASSRLAEPRYEQYF. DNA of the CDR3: TGCGCCAGCAGCCGACTGGCAGAACCTCGATACGAGCAGTACTTC.

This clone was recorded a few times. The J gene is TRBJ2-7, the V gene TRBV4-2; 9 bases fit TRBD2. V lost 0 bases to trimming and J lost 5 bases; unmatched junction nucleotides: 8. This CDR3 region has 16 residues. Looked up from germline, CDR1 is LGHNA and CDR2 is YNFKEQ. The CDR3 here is CASSQESRGGLDEQYF. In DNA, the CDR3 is TGTGCCAGCAGCCAAGAGTCGCGGGGGGGACTAGACGAGCAGTACTTC.

Here the CDR3 DNA reads TGTGCCAGTAGTAACGGGGTCTACGAGCAGTACTTC. It translates to CASSNGVYEQYF. The rearrangement uses TRBV19 and TRBJ2-7; a possible D gene is TRBD2 (5 bases). Germline CDR1 LNHDA, CDR2 SQIVND (reference sequence). The CDR3 consists of 12 residues. V was cut by 4 bases and J by 3 bases, with 7 bases left in between.

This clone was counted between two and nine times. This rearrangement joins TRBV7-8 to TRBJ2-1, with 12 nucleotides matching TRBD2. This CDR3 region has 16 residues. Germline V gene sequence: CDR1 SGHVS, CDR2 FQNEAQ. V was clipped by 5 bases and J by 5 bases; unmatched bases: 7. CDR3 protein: CASSPSGRVGDNEQFF. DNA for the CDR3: TGTGCCAGCAGCCCTAGCGGGAGGGTAGGGGACAATGAGCAGTTCTTC.

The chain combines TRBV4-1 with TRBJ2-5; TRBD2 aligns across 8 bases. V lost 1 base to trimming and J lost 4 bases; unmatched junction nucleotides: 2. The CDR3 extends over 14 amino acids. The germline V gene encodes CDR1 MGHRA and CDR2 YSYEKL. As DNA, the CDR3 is TGCGCCAGCAGCCAAGTGCTAGCGGGAGAGACCCAGTACTTC. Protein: CASSQVLAGETQYF.

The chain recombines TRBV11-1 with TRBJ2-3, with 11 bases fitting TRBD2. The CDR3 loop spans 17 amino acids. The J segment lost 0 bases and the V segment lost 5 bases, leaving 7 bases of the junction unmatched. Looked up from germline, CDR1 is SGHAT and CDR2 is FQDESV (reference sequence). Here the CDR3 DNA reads TGTGCCAGCAGCGCCCCCCGACTAGCGGGGAGCACAGATACGCAGTATTTT. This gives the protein CASSAPRLAGSTDTQYF.

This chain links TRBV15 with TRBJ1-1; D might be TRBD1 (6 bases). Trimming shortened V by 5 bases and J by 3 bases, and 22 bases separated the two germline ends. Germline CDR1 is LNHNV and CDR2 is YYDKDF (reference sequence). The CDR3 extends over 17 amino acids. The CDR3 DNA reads TGTGCCACCAGCGGTATAGGGGGGGCAACGGGGTACACTGAAGCTTTCTTT. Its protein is CATSGIGGATGYTEAFF.

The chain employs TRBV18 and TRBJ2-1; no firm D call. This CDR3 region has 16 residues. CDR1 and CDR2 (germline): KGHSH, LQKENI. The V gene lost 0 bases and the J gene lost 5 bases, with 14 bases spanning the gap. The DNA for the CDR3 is TGTGCCAGCTCACCACCGTCGGCGAGGTTTAACAATGAGCAGTTCTTC. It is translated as CASSPPSARFNNEQFF. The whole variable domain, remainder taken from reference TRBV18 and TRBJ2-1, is NAGVMQNPRHLVRRRGQEARLRCSPMKGHSHVYWYRQLPEEGLKFMVYLQKENIIDESGMPKERFSAEFPKEGPSILRIQQVVRGDSAAYFCASSPPSARFNNEQFFGPGTRLTVL.

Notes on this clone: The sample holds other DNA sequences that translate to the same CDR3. CDR3 sequence reads: CASSLDRTYEQYF. CDR3 nucleotide sequence: TGTGCCAGCAGTCTGGACAGGACCTACGAGCAGTACTTC. The chain links TRBV27 to TRBJ2-7, with 7 positions matching TRBD1. The trim removed 5 bases at V and 2 bases at J, leaving 3 bases unmatched. CDR3 size: 13 residues. Germline V gene lookup returns CDR1 MNHEY and CDR2 SMNVEV (reference sequence).

This chain's CDR3 is CASSLLGGRGYTF. The CDR3, as DNA: TGTGCCAGCAGTCTCCTCGGGGGGAGGGGCTACACCTTC. This chain uses TRBV28 with TRBJ1-2, with D tentatively TRBD1 (5 bases). V gave up 5 bases and J gave up 8 bases, with 15 bases separating them. The CDR3 is 13 amino acids. Per the germline V gene, CDR1 is MDHEN and CDR2 is SYDVKM.

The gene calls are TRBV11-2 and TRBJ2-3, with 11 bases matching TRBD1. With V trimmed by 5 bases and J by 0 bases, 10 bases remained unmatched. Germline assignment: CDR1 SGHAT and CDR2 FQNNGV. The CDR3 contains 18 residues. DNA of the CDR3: TGTGCCAGCAGCCACGGACAGGGGGCAAGACCTAGCACAGATACGCAGTATTTT. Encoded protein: CASSHGQGARPSTDTQYF.

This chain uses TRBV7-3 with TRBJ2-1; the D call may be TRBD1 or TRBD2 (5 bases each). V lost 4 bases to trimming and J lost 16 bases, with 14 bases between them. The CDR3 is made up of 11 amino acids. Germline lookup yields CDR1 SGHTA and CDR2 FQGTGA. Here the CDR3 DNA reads TGTGCCAGCAGCTCACGGGACGTTGTTTTCTTC. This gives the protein CASSSRDVVFF.

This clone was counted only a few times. CDR3 bases: TGTGCCAGCAGCTTATCGCCGGGAACCTACGAGCAGTACTTC. Residues: CASSLSPGTYEQYF. The V call is TRBV7-6, the J call TRBJ2-7; tentatively, D is TRBD2 (5 bases). CDR3 length: 14 amino acids. The germline V gene has CDR1 SGHVS and CDR2 FNYEAQ. The V and J ends lost 2 bases and 2 bases respectively, with 10 bases between them.

The CDR3 reads CSVVDHVGRDGDTQYF. Here the CDR3 DNA reads TGCAGCGTTGTGGATCACGTGGGCAGGGATGGCGATACGCAGTATTTT. The chain has TRBV29-1 and TRBJ2-3, with D perhaps TRBD1 (5 bases). The CDR3 is made up of 16 amino acids. The V end lost 4 bases, the J end lost 6 bases, and 23 bases lay between the germline ends. In germline, CDR1 is SQVTM, CDR2 ANQGSEA.

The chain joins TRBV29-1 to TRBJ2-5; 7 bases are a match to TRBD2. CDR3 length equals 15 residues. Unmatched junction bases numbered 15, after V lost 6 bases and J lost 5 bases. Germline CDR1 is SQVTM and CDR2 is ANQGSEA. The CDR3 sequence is CSVTPRGVGGETQYF. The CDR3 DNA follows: TGCAGCGTCACGCCCCGGGGGGTAGGAGGGGAGACCCAGTACTTC.

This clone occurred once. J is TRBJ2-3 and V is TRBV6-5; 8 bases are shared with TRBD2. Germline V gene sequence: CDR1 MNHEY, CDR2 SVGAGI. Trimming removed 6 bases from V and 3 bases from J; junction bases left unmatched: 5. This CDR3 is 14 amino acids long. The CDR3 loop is CASRGTRATDTQYF. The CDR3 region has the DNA TGTGCCAGCAGGGGGACTAGGGCGACAGATACGCAGTATTTT.

The CDR3 loop reads CASSEIGTGANNQPQHF. CDR3 in DNA: TGTGCCAGCAGTGAAATCGGGACAGGGGCCAACAATCAGCCCCAGCATTTT. The rearrangement uses TRBV6-1 and TRBJ1-5, with 10 bases that match TRBD1. In germline, CDR1 is MNHNS, CDR2 SASEGT. This CDR3 has 17 residues. The V segment lost 2 bases and the J segment 3 bases; nucleotides outside the gene matches: 7.

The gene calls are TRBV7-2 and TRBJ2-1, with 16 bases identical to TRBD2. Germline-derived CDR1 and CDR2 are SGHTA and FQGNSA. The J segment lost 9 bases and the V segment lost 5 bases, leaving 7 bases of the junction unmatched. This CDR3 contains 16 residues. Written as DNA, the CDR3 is TGTGCCAGCAGCAACACCGGGACTAGCGGGAGGGGTGAGCAGTTCTTC. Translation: CASSNTGTSGRGEQFF.

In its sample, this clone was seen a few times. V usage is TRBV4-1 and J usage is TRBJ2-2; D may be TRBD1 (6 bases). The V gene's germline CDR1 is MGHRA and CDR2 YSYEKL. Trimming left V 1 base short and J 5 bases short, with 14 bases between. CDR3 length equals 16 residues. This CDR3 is CASSQVTGYGTGELFF. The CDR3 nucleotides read TGCGCCAGCAGCCAAGTGACAGGTTATGGAACCGGGGAGCTGTTTTTT.

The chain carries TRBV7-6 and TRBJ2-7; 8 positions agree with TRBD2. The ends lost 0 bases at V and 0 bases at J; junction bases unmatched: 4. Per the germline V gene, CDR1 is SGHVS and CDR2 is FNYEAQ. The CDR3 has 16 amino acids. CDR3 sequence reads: CASSLAAGVSSYEQYF. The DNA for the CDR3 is TGTGCCAGCAGCTTAGCAGCGGGAGTAAGCTCCTACGAGCAGTACTTC.

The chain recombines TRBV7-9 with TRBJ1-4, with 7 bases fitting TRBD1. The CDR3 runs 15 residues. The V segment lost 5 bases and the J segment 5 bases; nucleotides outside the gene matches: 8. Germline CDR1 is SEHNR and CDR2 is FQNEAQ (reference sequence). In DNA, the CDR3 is TGTGCCAGCAGCCCCACGGGACAGCTAAATGAAAAACTGTTTTTT. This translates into CASSPTGQLNEKLFF. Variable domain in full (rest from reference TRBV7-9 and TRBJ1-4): DTGVSQNPRHKITKRGQNVTFRCDPISEHNRLYWYRQTLGQGPEFLTYFQNEAQLEKSRLLSDRFSAERPKGSFSTLEIQRTEQGDSAMYLCASSPTGQLNEKLFFGSGTQLSVL.

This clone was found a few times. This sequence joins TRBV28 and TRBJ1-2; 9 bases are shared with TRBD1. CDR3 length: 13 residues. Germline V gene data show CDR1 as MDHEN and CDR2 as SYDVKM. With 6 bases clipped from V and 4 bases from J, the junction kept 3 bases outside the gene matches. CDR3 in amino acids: CASRGQGIYGYTF. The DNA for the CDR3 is TGTGCCAGCAGGGGACAGGGAATCTATGGCTACACCTTC.